A single sample is the source of the 4 T cell receptor beta chains below, sequenced in a study of blood T cell repertoires in COVID-19. Clones were read by immunoSEQ multiplex PCR, and TCRdb kept only the in-frame ones, dropping some. Here the sample spans about 65,000 clones, 75% to 90% being singletons. The material sequenced was peripheral blood. These receptors all stem from a man older than 75 with acute or convalescent COVID-19.

The chain joins TRBV7-2 to TRBJ2-1; D call uncertain. Trimming removed 3 bases from V and 4 bases from J, with 7 bases in between. The CDR3 is 13 amino acids. Germline V lookup: CDR1 SGHTA, CDR2 FQGNSA. CDR3 amino acids: CASSFYRYNEQFF. CDR3 nucleotides: TGTGCCAGCAGCTTTTATCGTTACAATGAGCAGTTCTTC.

V gene TRBV7-6 combines with J gene TRBJ2-2; 9 bases agree with TRBD1. The CDR3 is made up of 16 amino acids. The J segment lost 4 bases and the V segment lost 3 bases, leaving 6 bases of the junction unmatched. CDR1 and CDR2 (germline): SGHVS, FNYEAQ. CDR3 coding DNA: TGTGCCAGCAGCTTGGGGACAGGGAGGAGCACCGGGGAGCTGTTTTTT. Its protein product is CASSLGTGRSTGELFF. The variable domain in full, completed from reference TRBV7-6 and TRBJ2-2, reads GAGVSQSPRYKVTKRGQDVALRCDPISGHVSLYWYRQALGQGPEFLTYFNYEAQQDKSGLPNDRFSAERPEGSISTLTIQRTEQRDSAMYRCASSLGTGRSTGELFFGEGSRLTVL.

V is TRBV6-6 and J is TRBJ1-3, with 8 positions matching TRBD1. CDR1 is MNHNY and CDR2 is SVGAGI in the germline V gene (reference sequence). This CDR3 is built from 15 residues. J gave up 0 bases and V 6 bases, and 4 bases lay outside the gene matches. Here the CDR3 reads CASRPTGGSGNTIYF. The CDR3 coding sequence is TGTGCCAGCAGGCCAACAGGGGGCTCTGGAAACACCATATATTTT.

The CDR3 DNA follows: TGTGCCAGTGGTGACAGGGGGCGCGTTGGCTACACCTTC. Residues: CASGDRGRVGYTF. V gene TRBV19 combines with J gene TRBJ1-2; TRBD1 matches 10 bases. The germline V gene encodes CDR1 LNHDA and CDR2 SQIVND (reference sequence). The CDR3 loop spans 13 amino acids. Germline trimming cut 8 bases from V and 7 bases from J; bases unmatched to any gene: 7.